This T cell receptor beta chain was identified during a study of early T cells in non-severe SARS-CoV-2 infection. For the study at large: RNA in bulk from unsorted whole blood was sequenced, and chains were unpaired.

Germline V gives CDR1 LGHNA, CDR2 YNFKEQ. This CDR3 region has 16 residues. Losses at the gene ends were 0 bases for V and 4 bases for J; bases not matched to a gene: 6. MiXCR, run by TCRdb on the 5' RACE reads, gives a single entry per CDR3 protein. This table has 25,000 to 30,000 distinct CDR3 sequences, about 4% appearing once. In this sample, this clonotype turned up many times. This receptor was identified in an adult who was a healthcare worker with PCR-confirmed SARS-CoV-2 infection or an uninfected control (not recorded which). Sequenced input: whole blood. The V and J genes are TRBV4-2 and TRBJ2-1; 7 bases fit TRBD2. CDR3 DNA: TGTGCCAGCAGCCAAGATGGGGCGGGAGTATACAATGAGCAGTTCTTC. This encodes CASSQDGAGVYNEQFF.